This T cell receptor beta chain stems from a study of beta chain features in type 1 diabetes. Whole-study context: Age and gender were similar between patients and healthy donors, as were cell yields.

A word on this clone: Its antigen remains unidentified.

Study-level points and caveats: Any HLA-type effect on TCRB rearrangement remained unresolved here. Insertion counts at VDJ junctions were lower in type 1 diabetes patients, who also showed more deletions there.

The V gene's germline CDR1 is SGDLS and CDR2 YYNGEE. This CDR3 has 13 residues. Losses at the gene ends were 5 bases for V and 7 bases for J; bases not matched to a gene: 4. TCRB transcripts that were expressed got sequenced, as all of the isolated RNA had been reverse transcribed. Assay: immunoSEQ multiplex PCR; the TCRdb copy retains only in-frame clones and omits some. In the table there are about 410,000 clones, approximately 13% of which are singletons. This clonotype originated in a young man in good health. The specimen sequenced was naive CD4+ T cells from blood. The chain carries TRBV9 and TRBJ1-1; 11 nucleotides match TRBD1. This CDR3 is CASRGQGEYEAFF. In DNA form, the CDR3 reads TGTGCCAGCAGGGGACAGGGGGAGTATGAAGCTTTCTTT.